These T cell receptor beta chains were read from a single sample in a study of human T cells and chemical hapten exposure. TCRdb analysed the 5' RACE reads with MiXCR anew, one entry per CDR3 protein. The sample shows some 150,000 distinct CDR3 sequences, 4.1% of them seen only once. These receptors were collected from a female donor in good health. CDR3s include the opening cysteine and the closing phenylalanine or tryptophan. D genes are given only for firm matches. Part of the rows lack a size; the others show once, few, many or a class for expanded clones.

TRBJ2-5 | TRBD2 | few | TRBV18 | CASSPPWGGQETQYF | TGTGCCAGCTCACCACCGTGGGGGGGACAAGAGACCCAGTACTTC
TRBJ1-1 | - | - | TRBV2 | CASSEESGRNTEAFF | TGTGCCAGCAGTGAAGAGTCAGGGAGGAACACTGAAGCTTTCTTT
TRBJ2-2 | - | few | TRBV21-1 | CASSIDHQGRTGELFF | TGTGCCAGCAGCATAGACCACCAGGGGCGGACCGGGGAGCTGTTTTTT
TRBJ1-4 | - | few | TRBV15 | CATSRDAWGEPARNEKLFF | TGTGCCACCAGCAGAGATGCCTGGGGGGAGCCGGCTCGTAATGAAAAACTGTTTTTT
TRBJ2-3 | - | many | TRBV14 | CASSQDLVWRGGTDTQYF | TGTGCCAGCAGCCAAGATCTGGTGTGGCGGGGAGGCACAGATACGCAGTATTTT
TRBJ2-4 | TRBD1 | few | TRBV27 | CASRTGDSYNIQYF | TGTGCCAGCAGGACAGGGGACAGCTATAACATTCAGTACTTC
TRBJ1-1 | - | many | TRBV28 | CASSFPVGVTEAFF | TGTGCCAGCAGTTTTCCGGTTGGCGTGACTGAAGCTTTCTTT
TRBJ2-3 | - | many | TRBV5-4 | CASSSFKWDTQYF | TGTGCCAGCAGCTCCTTTAAATGGGATACGCAGTATTTT
TRBJ1-2 | - | - | TRBV20-1 | CSARPKTQDQRGYTF | TGCAGTGCTAGACCTAAAACCCAGGACCAGAGAGGCTACACCTTC
TRBJ1-1 | - | - | TRBV20-1 | CSASRVFGGQGAFF | TGCAGTGCTAGTCGGGTATTCGGGGGGCAGGGAGCTTTCTTT
TRBJ1-2 | TRBD1 | - | TRBV20-1 | CSASTGGGYTF | TGCAGTGCGAGTACAGGGGGTGGCTACACCTTC
TRBJ2-6 | - | many | TRBV28 | CASSLWTDSGANVLTF | TGTGCCAGCAGTCTGTGGACGGACTCTGGGGCCAACGTCCTGACTTTC
TRBJ1-1 | TRBD1 | few | TRBV6-5 | CASSYQTGRSSTEAFF | TGTGCCAGCAGTTACCAGACAGGGAGGTCGTCCACTGAAGCTTTCTTT
TRBJ1-1 | TRBD1 | - | TRBV5-1 | CASSLEDRPTVEAFF | TGCGCCAGCAGCTTGGAGGACAGGCCTACCGTAGAAGCTTTCTTT
TRBJ1-4 | TRBD1 | many | TRBV18 | CASSPMGQGNEKLFF | TGTGCCAGCTCACCGATGGGACAGGGGAATGAAAAACTGTTTTTT
TRBJ1-1 | - | - | TRBV12-3/TRBV12-4 | CASSLYGTREAFF | TGTGCCAGCAGTTTATATGGGACACGAGAAGCTTTCTTT
TRBJ1-5 | - | many | TRBV7-6 | CASSPMGGSNQPQHF | TGTGCCAGCAGCCCGATGGGGGGTAGCAATCAGCCCCAGCATTTT
TRBJ1-4 | - | few | TRBV7-2 | CASSLRGIEKLFF | TGTGCCAGCAGCTTAAGGGGGATCGAAAAACTGTTTTTT
TRBJ1-2 | - | many | TRBV10-3 | CAIRRGNYGYTF | TGTGCCATCCGGAGGGGGAACTATGGCTACACCTTC
TRBJ2-3 | - | many | TRBV6-6 | CASSYSTGTYTDTQYF | TGTGCCAGCAGTTACTCTACCGGGACCTACACAGATACGCAGTATTTT
TRBJ2-1 | TRBD2 | few | TRBV7-3 | CASSLRLAGGNEQFF | TGTGCCAGCAGCTTAAGACTAGCGGGGGGCAATGAGCAGTTCTTC
TRBJ2-2 | - | many | TRBV29-1 | CSVVHRLNTGELFF | TGCAGCGTTGTCCACAGGTTGAACACCGGGGAGCTGTTTTTT
TRBJ2-1 | TRBD2 | - | TRBV20-1 | CSARGGAGGRYNEQFF | TGCAGTGCTAGAGGGGGAGCGGGGGGGCGTTACAATGAGCAGTTCTTC
TRBJ2-3 | - | many | TRBV28 | CASSSGGAVGTDTQYF | TGTGCCAGCAGTTCTGGGGGGGCAGTTGGCACAGATACGCAGTATTTT
TRBJ2-5 | - | many | TRBV29-1 | CSVDRGGSETQYF | TGCAGCGTTGACAGGGGGGGGTCAGAGACCCAGTACTTC
TRBJ2-3 | TRBD2 | many | TRBV20-1 | CSARSPLARTDTQYF | TGCAGTGCTAGATCCCCACTAGCGCGGACAGATACGCAGTATTTT
TRBJ1-2 | - | many | TRBV29-1 | CSVEVAGPGDRYTF | TGCAGCGTTGAAGTGGCGGGGCCCGGAGATCGCTACACCTTC
TRBJ2-2 | - | many | TRBV9 | CASSVDPGGIGELFF | TGTGCCAGCAGCGTAGATCCAGGGGGGATAGGGGAGCTGTTTTTT
TRBJ1-1 | TRBD1 | few | TRBV11-2 | CASSYYIGTGGEAFF | TGTGCCAGCAGCTACTATATAGGGACAGGGGGTGAAGCTTTCTTT
TRBJ1-5 | - | many | TRBV7-9 | CASSLHGSDNQPQHF | TGTGCCAGCAGCTTACACGGATCGGACAATCAGCCCCAGCATTTT
TRBJ1-6 | - | many | TRBV20-1 | CSARVGSSNSPLHF | TGCAGTGCTAGGGTTGGGAGTAGTAATTCACCCCTCCACTTT
TRBJ1-2 | TRBD1 | - | TRBV20-1 | CSASRGRGYGYTF | TGCAGTGCCAGCAGGGGGCGTGGCTATGGCTACACCTTC
TRBJ1-5 | - | many | TRBV7-9 | CASSADNQPQHF | TGTGCCAGCAGCGCAGACAATCAGCCCCAGCATTTT
TRBJ2-1 | - | many | TRBV11-1 | CASSKRVLYNEQFF | TGTGCCAGCAGCAAGCGAGTATTGTACAATGAGCAGTTCTTC
TRBJ2-2 | - | few | TRBV4-1 | CASSQGKYPGELFF | TGCGCCAGCAGCCAAGGAAAATATCCCGGGGAGCTGTTTTTT
TRBJ2-3 | - | many | TRBV7-2 | CASSTRTASTDTQYF | TGTGCCAGCAGCACCCGGACAGCTAGCACAGATACGCAGTATTTT
TRBJ1-6 | TRBD1 | many | TRBV10-3 | CAISEPGTGVSPLHF | TGTGCCATCAGTGAACCGGGGACAGGGGTCTCACCCCTCCACTTT